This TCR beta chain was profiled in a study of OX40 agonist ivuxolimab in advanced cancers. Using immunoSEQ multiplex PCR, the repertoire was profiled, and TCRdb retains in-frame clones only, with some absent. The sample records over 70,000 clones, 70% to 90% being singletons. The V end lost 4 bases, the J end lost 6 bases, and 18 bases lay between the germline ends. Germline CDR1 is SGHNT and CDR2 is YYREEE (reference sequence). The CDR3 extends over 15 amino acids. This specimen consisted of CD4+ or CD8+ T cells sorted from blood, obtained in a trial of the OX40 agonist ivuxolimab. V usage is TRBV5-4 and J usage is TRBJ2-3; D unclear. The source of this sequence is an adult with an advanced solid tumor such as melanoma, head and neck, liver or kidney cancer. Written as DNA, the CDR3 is TGTGCCAGCAGCCGTGCCGGGTCCATGGGGGATACGCAGTATTTT. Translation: CASSRAGSMGDTQYF.